The sequence of this T cell receptor beta chain was determined in a study of cytomegalovirus exposure and HLA in healthy donors. This clone was found once. Its antigen is still unknown. Both 60 Vbeta primers and 13 Jbeta primers went into the PCR. Sequencing was performed with immunoSEQ multiplex PCR; in TCRdb, only in-frame clones are kept and a portion is missing. Of some 91,000 clones detected, about 75% appear once; the ten largest clones hold approximately 6.4%. The CDR3 extends over 16 amino acids. Germline V lookup: CDR1 WSHSY, CDR2 SAAADI. After removal of 8 bases from V and 1 base from J, the junction contained 10 bases not matched to a gene. Study results and limitations: Usually a TCR sequence was rare, but some public TCRs were found in many donors. TCR beta chains numbering 150 to 200 were designated cytomegalovirus-associated. It was likely that a cluster of highly shared sequence variants was a sequencing artifact.

The clonotype was recovered from a man aged 35-49 years in good health and CMV-seropositive. This chain links TRBV10-2 with TRBJ1-2; 10 nucleotides line up with TRBD1. The sequenced sample was PBMCs. The CDR3: CASATGQGINNYGYTF. CDR3 DNA: TGCGCCAGCGCCACGGGACAGGGGATTAATAACTATGGCTACACCTTC.